This T cell receptor beta chain came from a study of CD8 T cells in ankylosing spondylitis. Study findings and constraints: CD8+ cells made up the disease-linked clones, which were relatively rare in peripheral blood.

Trimming cost V 6 bases and J 5 bases; bases outside gene matches: 4. The CDR3 spans 13 residues. It was by quantitative 5'-RACE with molecular barcodes that TCR beta libraries were made. TCRdb independently ran MiXCR on the 5' RACE reads; one entry per CDR3 protein. Of 150,000 to 250,000 distinct CDR3 sequences listed, roughly 12% are singletons. Of note for this clonotype: The antigen is unknown.

The specimen sequenced was blood, either unsorted or a sorted T cell fraction (not recorded which). The chain uses TRBV12-3 or TRBV12-4 and TRBJ2-1, with 7 nucleotides matching TRBD2. The origin of this receptor is a male donor with ankylosing spondylitis or in good health (not recorded which). The CDR3 sequence: CASRTRGDNEQFF. The CDR3 nucleotides read TGTGCCAGCAGGACCCGGGGGGACAATGAGCAGTTCTTC.